The rows below give T cell receptor beta chains drawn from one sample of a study of T cell changes during pregnancy in multiple sclerosis. Using immunoSEQ multiplex PCR, the repertoire was profiled, and TCRdb retains in-frame clones only, with some absent. The sample holds about 100,000 clones, approximately 95% seen once. Source: peripheral blood, taken after pregnancy. The origin of the receptors is a female donor with multiple sclerosis, enrolled in a pregnancy study. Each CDR3 is given with its conserved first and last residue. Fields, in order: clone size, D gene, J gene, V gene, CDR3 protein, CDR3 DNA. A D gene is named only where the DNA matches it firmly. Some rows have no size entry. The others give once, few or many, or a class for an expanded clone.

once | TRBD2 | TRBJ2-1 | TRBV9 | CASSPSGSSYNEQFF | TGTGCCAGCAGCCCTAGCGGGAGCTCCTACAATGAGCAGTTCTTC
NA | NA | TRBJ2-7 | TRBV6-1 | CASSEVQQRGYEQYF | TGTGCCAGCAGTGAAGTGCAGCAGAGAGGCTACGAGCAGTACTTC
NA | NA | TRBJ2-3 | TRBV7-2 | CASSLALAGDTQYF | TGTGCCAGCAGCTTAGCGTTAGCCGGAGATACGCAGTATTTT
NA | TRBD1 | TRBJ1-2 | TRBV6-5 | CASRPDRGNGYTF | TGTGCCAGCAGACCGGACAGGGGCAATGGCTACACCTTC
NA | NA | TRBJ1-2 | TRBV7-2 | CASSSNIRNYGYTF | TGTGCCAGCAGCTCCAACATACGAAACTATGGCTACACCTTC
NA | TRBD1 | TRBJ2-6 | TRBV27 | CASRSQGAGANVLTF | TGTGCCAGCAGGTCACAGGGGGCTGGGGCCAACGTCCTGACTTTC
NA | TRBD1 | TRBJ1-4 | TRBV30 | CAWSVGTGANEKLFF | TGTGCCTGGAGTGTAGGGACAGGGGCTAATGAAAAACTGTTTTTT
NA | NA | TRBJ1-1 | TRBV5-1 | CASSNPGTENTEAFF | TGCGCCAGCAGCAACCCCGGGACTGAGAACACTGAAGCTTTCTTT
NA | NA | TRBJ1-2 | TRBV25-1 | CASSESQGKSYGYTF | TGTGCCAGCAGTGAATCCCAGGGGAAGAGTTATGGCTACACCTTC
once | TRBD1 | TRBJ2-5 | TRBV6-6 | CASSLGQKETQYF | TGTGCCAGCAGCTTGGGACAGAAAGAGACCCAGTACTTC
NA | NA | TRBJ1-2 | TRBV19 | CASSMPPGVQGYTF | TGTGCCAGTAGTATGCCCCCAGGGGTGCAGGGCTACACCTTC
NA | TRBD1 | TRBJ2-2 | TRBV25-1 | CASSETGDTGELFF | TGTGCCAGCAGTGAGACAGGGGACACCGGGGAGCTGTTTTTT
NA | NA | TRBJ2-7 | TRBV7-9 | CASSLAGLSYEQYF | TGTGCCAGCAGCTTAGCGGGGCTTTCCTACGAGCAGTACTTC
NA | TRBD2 | TRBJ2-5 | TRBV7-7 | CASSFRAGTEETQYF | TGTGCCAGCAGCTTCAGAGCGGGAACGGAAGAGACCCAGTACTTC
NA | NA | TRBJ2-5 | TRBV28 | CASTGEAVKETQYF | TGTGCCAGCACAGGGGAAGCGGTCAAAGAGACCCAGTACTTC
NA | NA | TRBJ1-5 | TRBV2 | CASSSQGSGFQPQHF | TGTGCCAGCAGTAGTCAGGGTTCTGGGTTTCAGCCCCAGCATTTT
NA | TRBD2 | TRBJ2-7 | TRBV10-2 | CASSESSGRAHEQYF | TGCGCCAGCAGTGAGTCGAGCGGGAGGGCCCACGAGCAGTACTTC
NA | NA | TRBJ1-1 | TRBV7-9 | CASSPIADEAFF | TGTGCCAGCAGCCCAATCGCAGATGAAGCTTTCTTT
NA | NA | TRBJ1-5 | TRBV5-6 | CASSLDRAFNQPQHF | TGTGCCAGCAGCTTGGACAGGGCATTCAATCAGCCCCAGCATTTT
NA | NA | TRBJ2-1 | TRBV2 | CASSSTTGNEQFF | TGTGCCAGCAGTTCCACCACAGGGAATGAGCAGTTCTTC
NA | TRBD1 | TRBJ1-5 | TRBV11-2 | CASSLDRGRGPQHF | TGTGCCAGCAGCTTAGACAGGGGGCGGGGGCCCCAGCATTTT
once | TRBD2 | TRBJ2-3 | TRBV12-5 | CASGLVLAGINSDTQYF | TGTGCTAGTGGTTTGGTTCTAGCGGGCATAAATTCAGATACGCAGTATTTT
NA | TRBD2 | TRBJ2-3 | TRBV5-1 | CASSLGLAGGDTQYF | TGCGCCAGCAGCTTGGGCCTAGCGGGAGGAGATACGCAGTATTTT
NA | NA | TRBJ1-3 | TRBV6-5 | CASSSPSSGNTIYF | TGTGCCAGCAGCTCACCCAGCTCTGGAAACACCATATATTTT